In this sample, the clone carrying this T cell receptor beta chain turned up once. The antigen is unknown. Trimming removed 5 bases from V and 7 bases from J, with 14 bases in between. This CDR3 has 13 amino acids. Per the germline V gene, CDR1 is LNHDA and CDR2 is SQIVND (reference sequence). Measured with immunoSEQ multiplex PCR; TCRdb has only the in-frame clones, and not every one. The sample has around 180,000 clones; 90% are singletons. The data belong to a study of T cell responses to AZD1222 COVID-19 vaccine. The study, taken as a whole, reports: Unmutated regions of variants are reportedly targeted by nearly half of spike-specific TCRs.

The sequence derives from an adult in good health. The chain uses TRBV19 and TRBJ1-2; D not resolved. The sequenced sample was peripheral blood, obtained on day 0 of AZD1222 vaccination. The CDR3 loop reads CASSDPGPFGYTF. In DNA, the CDR3 is TGTGCCAGTAGTGATCCGGGCCCCTTTGGCTACACCTTC.